This TCR beta chain is from a study of cytomegalovirus exposure and HLA in healthy donors. Study overall: Genotyping showed roughly 83% of hundreds of donors falling in the Caucasian-associated ancestry cluster. Study-level points and caveats: Researchers reported in a later analysis that a missense DCLRE1C variant was tied to TCR beta V- and J-gene trimming. Later, an analysis showed that TCR beta chains associated with HLA were more clonally expanded than others that were equally common.

This clone occurred a few times. What it binds is unknown. The PCR employed 60 Vbeta primers together with 13 Jbeta primers. Clones were read by immunoSEQ multiplex PCR, and TCRdb kept only the in-frame ones, dropping some. Of approximately 150,000 clones in the sample, nearly 70% are singletons; the top ten hold about 9.4%. Deletions cut 3 bases from V and 5 bases from J, with 14 bases between. Germline V lookup: CDR1 SGDLS, CDR2 YYNGEE. CDR3 length: 14 residues. The source of this sequence is a man younger than 40 in good health and CMV-seropositive. The sample consisted of PBMCs. The V and J genes are TRBV9 and TRBJ1-1; D is unclear. DNA for the CDR3: TGTGCCAGCAGCGACTCCTTATTGAGGACTGAAGCTTTCTTT. It is translated as CASSDSLLRTEAFF.